A selection of T cell receptor beta chains follows, all from one sample in a study of radiation and T cells in renal cell carcinoma. The method was immunoSEQ multiplex PCR; TCRdb's version includes in-frame clones alone and lacks a portion of them. The data contain roughly 58,000 clones, over 65% of them singletons. The input for sequencing was blood, taken from a patient whose treatment included radiotherapy and nephrectomy. Every receptor here comes from a man in his 60s with renal cell carcinoma. Each CDR3 is given with its conserved first and last residue. Each record gives: CDR3 DNA, CDR3 protein, V gene, D gene, J gene, clone size. The D gene is left open where the match is weak. A clone size is listed for some rows: how often the clone was seen (once, few, many), or a class if it is expanded.

TGCGCCAGCAGCTTGCGGGGACAGAACACCGGGGAGCTGTTTTTT,CASSLRGQNTGELFF,TRBV5-1,NA,TRBJ2-2,NA
TGCAGCGTCGGACTAGTCGGGGCCGGGGAGCTGTTTTTT,CSVGLVGAGELFF,TRBV29-1,TRBD2,TRBJ2-2,NA
TGTGCCAGCAGCTTAGCGCCGACGGTGGGGAATTCACCCCTCCACTTT,CASSLAPTVGNSPLHF,TRBV7-8,NA,TRBJ1-6,NA
TGTGCCAGCAGCTTAGGACCGCATACAAGCTCTGGAAACACCATATATTTT,CASSLGPHTSSGNTIYF,TRBV7-8,NA,TRBJ1-3,few
TGCGCCAGCAGCTTGCAGGGTTTGATCAATCAGCCCCAGCATTTT,CASSLQGLINQPQHF,TRBV5-1,NA,TRBJ1-5,NA
TGTGCCAGCAGCGTAGAGGTGGGGAGACCCGGGGAGCTGTTTTTT,CASSVEVGRPGELFF,TRBV9,NA,TRBJ2-2,NA
TGTGCCATCAGTGCTAACTATGGCTACACCTTC,CAISANYGYTF,TRBV10-3,NA,TRBJ1-2,NA
TGTGCCAGCTCACCGTCGTCGGGGGATCGCCTGAACACCGGGGAGCTGTTTTTT,CASSPSSGDRLNTGELFF,TRBV18,NA,TRBJ2-2,few
TGTGCCAGCAGCTTAGGGCGCCAGGGGACCTACGAGCAGTACTTC,CASSLGRQGTYEQYF,TRBV7-2,NA,TRBJ2-7,NA
TGTGCCAGTAGCTTCGGGGAAGTGGATCAGCCCCAGCATTTT,CASSFGEVDQPQHF,TRBV19,NA,TRBJ1-5,once
TGTGCCAGCAGCGGCCGGACCCTTCAGTGGCAAGAGACCCAGTACTTC,CASSGRTLQWQETQYF,TRBV7-6,NA,TRBJ2-5,NA
TGCGCCAGCAGCCCGGGACAGCGAGGAGTAGAGACCCAGTACTTC,CASSPGQRGVETQYF,TRBV5-1,TRBD1,TRBJ2-5,NA
TGTGCCACCGTCCAGGGGGCACCCACTGAAGCTTTCTTT,CATVQGAPTEAFF,TRBV19,TRBD1,TRBJ1-1,NA
TGTGCCAGCACGCTAGCGGGGCCCACCGGGGAGCTGTTTTTT,CASTLAGPTGELFF,TRBV6-5,TRBD2,TRBJ2-2,NA
TGTGCCTGGACACAAGGAATAGGGAATCAGCCCCAGCATTTT,CAWTQGIGNQPQHF,TRBV30,NA,TRBJ1-5,NA
TGTGCCAGCAGCTTACTCTATGGCTACACCTTC,CASSLLYGYTF,TRBV7-9,NA,TRBJ1-2,NA
TGCGCCAGCAGCGGAAAAATGTCGAAAGAGACCCAGTACTTC,CASSGKMSKETQYF,TRBV5-1,NA,TRBJ2-5,NA
TGCAGCGTTCTGTCAAGGGGGAGGGCCGGGGAGCTGTTTTTT,CSVLSRGRAGELFF,TRBV29-1,NA,TRBJ2-2,once
TGTGCCAGCAGCCCTATCGGGGTGAGGGGGCTGGGAGAGACCCAGTACTTC,CASSPIGVRGLGETQYF,TRBV14,TRBD1,TRBJ2-5,once
TGCGCCAGCAGCTACTACGGAGACAATGAGCAGTTCTTC,CASSYYGDNEQFF,TRBV5-1,NA,TRBJ2-1,NA
TGTGCCAGCGGGGGGGAGCTGTTTTTT,CASGGELFF,TRBV6-1,NA,TRBJ2-2,NA
TGCGCCAGCGGTACAGGGGCTGGAAACACCATATATTTT,CASGTGAGNTIYF,TRBV5-1,TRBD1,TRBJ1-3,once
TGTGCCAGCAGCCCCGGAGGGGTCCAAGAGACCCAGTACTTC,CASSPGGVQETQYF,TRBV11-2,NA,TRBJ2-5,NA
TGTGCCAGCAGCAGATGGACAGGGGAAGAGACCCAGTACTTC,CASSRWTGEETQYF,TRBV5-4,TRBD1,TRBJ2-5,NA
TGTGCCAGCAGCTTAGGAATTCAGGCGAGGGACTATGGCTACACCTTC,CASSLGIQARDYGYTF,TRBV13,NA,TRBJ1-2,NA
TGTGCCAGTAGTATATCCCGGACAGGGGAAGAGACCCAGTACTTC,CASSISRTGEETQYF,TRBV19,TRBD1,TRBJ2-5,few
TGTGCCAGCAGTCCTCTGGCAGTAAGCACAGATACGCAGTATTTT,CASSPLAVSTDTQYF,TRBV6-4,NA,TRBJ2-3,NA
TGCGCCAGCAGCCGCGGGGAGGGCGGGGAGACCCAGTACTTC,CASSRGEGGETQYF,TRBV5-1,TRBD2,TRBJ2-5,NA
TGTGCCAGCAGCTTAGGGACGGGGTCCCCTAGCACAGATACGCAGTATTTT,CASSLGTGSPSTDTQYF,TRBV7-8,NA,TRBJ2-3,NA
TGTGCCTGGAGCCCGACTCATCCCGCCGGGGAGCTGTTTTTT,CAWSPTHPAGELFF,TRBV30,NA,TRBJ2-2,NA